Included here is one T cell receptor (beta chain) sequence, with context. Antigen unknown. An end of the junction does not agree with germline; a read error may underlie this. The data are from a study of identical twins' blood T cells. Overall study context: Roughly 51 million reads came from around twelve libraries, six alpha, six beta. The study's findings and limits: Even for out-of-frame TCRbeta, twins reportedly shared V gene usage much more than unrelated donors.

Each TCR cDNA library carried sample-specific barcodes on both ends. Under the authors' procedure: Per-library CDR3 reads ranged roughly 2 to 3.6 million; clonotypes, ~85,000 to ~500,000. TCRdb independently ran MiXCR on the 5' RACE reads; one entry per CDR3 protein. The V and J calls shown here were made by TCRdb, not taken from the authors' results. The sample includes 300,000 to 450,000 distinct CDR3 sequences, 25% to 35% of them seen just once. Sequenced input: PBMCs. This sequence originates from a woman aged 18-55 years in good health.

DNA of the CDR3: TGTGGCATCACCAGGGACGTTAACACTGAAGCTTTCTTT. Protein sequence: CGITRDVNTEAFF. The chain is built from TRBV10-3 and TRBJ1-1; a possible D gene is TRBD1 (5 bases). CDR1 is ENHRY and CDR2 is SYGVKD in the germline V gene. This CDR3 has 13 residues.